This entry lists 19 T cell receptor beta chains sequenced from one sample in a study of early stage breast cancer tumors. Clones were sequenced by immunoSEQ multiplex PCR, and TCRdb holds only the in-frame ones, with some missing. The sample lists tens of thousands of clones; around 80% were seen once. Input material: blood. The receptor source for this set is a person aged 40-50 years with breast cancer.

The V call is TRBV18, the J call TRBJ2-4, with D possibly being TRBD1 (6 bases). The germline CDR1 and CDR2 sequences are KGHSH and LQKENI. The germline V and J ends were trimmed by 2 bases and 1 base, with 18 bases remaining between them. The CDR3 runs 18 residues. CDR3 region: CASSPWTTGGTAKNIQYF. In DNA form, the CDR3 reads TGTGCCAGCTCACCATGGACGACAGGAGGTACGGCCAAAAACATTCAGTACTTC.

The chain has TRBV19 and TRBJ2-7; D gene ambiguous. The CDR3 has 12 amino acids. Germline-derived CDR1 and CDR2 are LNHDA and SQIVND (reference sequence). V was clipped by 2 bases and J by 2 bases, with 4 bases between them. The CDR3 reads CASSISPYEQYF. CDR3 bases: TGTGCCAGTAGTATATCCCCCTACGAGCAGTACTTC.

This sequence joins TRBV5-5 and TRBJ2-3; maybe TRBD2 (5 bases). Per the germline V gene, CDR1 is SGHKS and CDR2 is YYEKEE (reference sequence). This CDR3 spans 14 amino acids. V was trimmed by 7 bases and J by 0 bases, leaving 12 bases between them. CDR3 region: CASRPGTSTDTQYF. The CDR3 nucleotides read TGTGCCAGCCGCCCGGGAACTAGCACAGATACGCAGTATTTT. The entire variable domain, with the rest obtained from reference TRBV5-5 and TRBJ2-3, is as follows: DAGVTQSPTHLIKTRGQQVTLRCSPISGHKSVSWYQQVLGQGPQFIFQYYEKEERGRGNFPDRFSARQFPNYSSELNVNALLLGDSALYLCASRPGTSTDTQYFGPGTRLTVL.

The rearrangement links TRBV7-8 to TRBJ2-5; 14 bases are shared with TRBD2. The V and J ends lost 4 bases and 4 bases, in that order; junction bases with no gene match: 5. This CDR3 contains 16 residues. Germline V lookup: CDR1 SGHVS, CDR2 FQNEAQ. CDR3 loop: CASSWGLAGVGETQYF. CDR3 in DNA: TGTGCCAGCAGCTGGGGACTAGCGGGAGTAGGAGAGACCCAGTACTTC.

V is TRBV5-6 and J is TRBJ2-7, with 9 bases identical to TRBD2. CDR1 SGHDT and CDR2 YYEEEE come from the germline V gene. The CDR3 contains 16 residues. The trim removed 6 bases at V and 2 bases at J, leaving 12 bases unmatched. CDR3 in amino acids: CASIRRASGKTYEQYF. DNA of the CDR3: TGTGCCAGCATCCGTAGGGCTAGCGGGAAAACCTACGAGCAGTACTTC.

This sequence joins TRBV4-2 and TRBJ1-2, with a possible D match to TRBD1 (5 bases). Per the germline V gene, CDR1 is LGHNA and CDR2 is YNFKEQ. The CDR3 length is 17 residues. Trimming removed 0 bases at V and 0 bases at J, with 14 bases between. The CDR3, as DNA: TGTGCCAGCAGCCAAGAATTATGGATGGGGGCTAACTATGGCTACACCTTC. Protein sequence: CASSQELWMGANYGYTF.

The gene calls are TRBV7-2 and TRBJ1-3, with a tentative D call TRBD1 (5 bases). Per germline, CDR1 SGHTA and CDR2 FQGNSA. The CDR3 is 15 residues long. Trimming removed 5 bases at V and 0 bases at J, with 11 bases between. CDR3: CASSAGRTSGNTIYF. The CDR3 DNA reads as TGTGCCAGCAGCGCGGGACGGACCTCTGGAAACACCATATATTTT.

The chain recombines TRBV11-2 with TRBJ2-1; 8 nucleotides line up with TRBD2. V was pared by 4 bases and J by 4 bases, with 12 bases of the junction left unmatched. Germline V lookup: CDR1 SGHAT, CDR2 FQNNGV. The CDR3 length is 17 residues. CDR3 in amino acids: CASSSNPRSGDYNEQFF. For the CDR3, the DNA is TGTGCCAGCAGCTCCAACCCGCGTAGCGGGGATTACAATGAGCAGTTCTTC.

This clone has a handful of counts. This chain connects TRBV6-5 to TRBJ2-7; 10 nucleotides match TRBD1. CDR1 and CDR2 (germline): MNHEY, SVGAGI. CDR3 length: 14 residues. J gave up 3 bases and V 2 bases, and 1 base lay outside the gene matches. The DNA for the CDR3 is TGTGCCAGCAGTTACGGACAGGGGGTCTACGAGCAGTACTTC. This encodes CASSYGQGVYEQYF.

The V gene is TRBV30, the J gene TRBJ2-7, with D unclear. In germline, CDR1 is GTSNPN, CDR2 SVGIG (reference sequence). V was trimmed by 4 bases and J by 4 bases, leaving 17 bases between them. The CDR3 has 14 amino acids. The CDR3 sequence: CAWNLGYPLYEQYF. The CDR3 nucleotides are TGTGCCTGGAACTTGGGATACCCCCTATACGAGCAGTACTTC.

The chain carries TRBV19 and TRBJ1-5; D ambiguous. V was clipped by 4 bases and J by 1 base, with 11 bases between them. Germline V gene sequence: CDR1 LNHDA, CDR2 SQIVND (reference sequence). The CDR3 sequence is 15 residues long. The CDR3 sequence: CASSSSVISNQPQHF. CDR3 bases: TGTGCCAGTAGTAGCTCAGTGATAAGCAATCAGCCCCAGCATTTT.

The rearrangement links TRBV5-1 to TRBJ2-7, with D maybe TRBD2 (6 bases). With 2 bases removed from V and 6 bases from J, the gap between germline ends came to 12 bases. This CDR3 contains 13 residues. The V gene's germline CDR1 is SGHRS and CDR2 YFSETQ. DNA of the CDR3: TGCGCCAGCAGCTTCCGGGAGACGGGCGAGCAGTACTTC. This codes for CASSFRETGEQYF.

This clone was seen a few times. CDR3 bases: TGTGCCTGGAGGAGAGGGGGAACAACTGAAGCTTTCTTT. Residues: CAWRRGGTTEAFF. The chain carries TRBV30 and TRBJ1-1, with TRBD1 as a possible D gene (6 bases). Germline V CDR1 and CDR2: GTSNPN, SVGIG (reference sequence). This CDR3 has 13 residues. Trimming shortened V by 3 bases and J by 5 bases, and 13 bases separated the two germline ends.

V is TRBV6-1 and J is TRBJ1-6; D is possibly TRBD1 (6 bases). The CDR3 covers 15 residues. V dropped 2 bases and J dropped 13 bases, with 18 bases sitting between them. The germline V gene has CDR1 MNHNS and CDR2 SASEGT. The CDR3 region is CASSEYETQGNPLHF. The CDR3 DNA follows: TGTGCCAGCAGTGAATACGAGACGCAGGGGAATCCCCTCCACTTT.

The CDR3 region is CASSIRPGHRGGQFF. The DNA of the CDR3 is TGTGCCAGTAGTATCCGTCCGGGACATCGGGGCGGGCAGTTCTTC. This chain uses TRBV19 with TRBJ2-1; D may be TRBD1 (6 bases). Germline V gene data show CDR1 as LNHDA and CDR2 as SQIVND (reference sequence). The CDR3 has 15 amino acids. Trimming stripped 3 bases from V and 12 bases from J, with 21 bases between.

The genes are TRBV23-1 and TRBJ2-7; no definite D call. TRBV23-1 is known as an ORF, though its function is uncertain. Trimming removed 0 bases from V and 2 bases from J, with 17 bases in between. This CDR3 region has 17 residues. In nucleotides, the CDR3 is TGCGCCAGCAGTCAATCTGATGGTTTCAGGTCGACCTACGAGCAGTACTTC. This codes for CASSQSDGFRSTYEQYF.

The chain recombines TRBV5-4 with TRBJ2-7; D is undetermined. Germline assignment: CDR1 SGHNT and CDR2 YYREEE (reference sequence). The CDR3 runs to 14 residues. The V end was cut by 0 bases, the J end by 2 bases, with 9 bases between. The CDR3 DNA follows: TGTGCCAGCAGCTTGGCCGGAAGGACCTACGAGCAGTACTTC. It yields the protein CASSLAGRTYEQYF.

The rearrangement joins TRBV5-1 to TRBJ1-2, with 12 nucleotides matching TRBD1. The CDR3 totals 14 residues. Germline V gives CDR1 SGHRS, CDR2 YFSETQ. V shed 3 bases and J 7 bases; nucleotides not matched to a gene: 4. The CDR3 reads CASSSGTGGRGYTF. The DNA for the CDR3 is TGCGCCAGCAGCTCCGGGACAGGGGGCCGTGGCTACACCTTC.

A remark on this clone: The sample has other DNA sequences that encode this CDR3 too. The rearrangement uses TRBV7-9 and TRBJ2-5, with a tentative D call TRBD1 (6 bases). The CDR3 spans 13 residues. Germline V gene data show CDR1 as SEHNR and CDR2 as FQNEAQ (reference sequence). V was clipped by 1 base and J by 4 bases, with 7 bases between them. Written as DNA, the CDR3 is TGTGCCAGCAGCTTAGGAGGGGGAGAGACCCAGTACTTC. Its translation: CASSLGGGETQYF.